Following are 8 T cell receptor beta chains from one sample sequenced in a study of T cells in Graves' hyperthyroidism and ophthalmopathy. Amplification yielded TCR beta CDR3 regions, with RNA transcripts as the source. Initially, a first-round RT-PCR of the TCR CDR3 employed the HTBI primer set. One entry per CDR3 protein, called by TCRdb with MiXCR from the multiplex PCR reads. The sample contains under 400,000 distinct CDR3 sequences, approximately 15% of which appear only once. The source material was blood. These receptors were obtained from a man aged 30 to 45 with Graves' hyperthyroidism.

A few counts support this clonotype. This chain connects TRBV5-1 to TRBJ1-5; unclear D gene. The ends were cut back, 4 bases at V and 7 bases at J, with 18 bases in the middle. Germline V gene data show CDR1 as SGHRS and CDR2 as YFSETQ. The CDR3 runs 15 residues. Here the CDR3 DNA reads TGCGCCAGCAGCCCCTTCGGTGGCAGTGGCCAGCCCCAGCATTTT. This sequence encodes CASSPFGGSGQPQHF.

This clonotype showed up many times. V gene TRBV12-3 or TRBV12-4 combines with J gene TRBJ2-5; TRBD2 matches at 10 bases. Trimming cost V 0 bases and J 7 bases; bases outside gene matches: 8. The CDR3 is 16 residues long. CDR3 nucleotides: TGTGCCAGCAGTTTAGCCCTAGCGGGAGTTTTTGGGACCCAGTACTTC. Residues: CASSLALAGVFGTQYF.

This clonotype was detected ten times or more. This chain connects TRBV12-3 or TRBV12-4 to TRBJ2-7; D possibly corresponds to TRBD1 (5 bases). This CDR3 has 13 residues. The V and J ends lost 2 bases and 4 bases respectively, with 9 bases between them. This CDR3 reads CASSLSREYEQYF. Written as DNA, the CDR3 is TGTGCCAGCAGTTTATCCAGGGAATACGAGCAGTACTTC.

The chain combines TRBV2 with TRBJ1-2; D not certain. Germline assignment: CDR1 SNHLY and CDR2 FYNNEI. Trimming took off 3 bases at V and 4 bases at J, with 15 bases between the two ends. This CDR3 has 15 amino acids. CDR3 bases: TGTGCCAGCAGTGACGGCCCCCGTTTAAGCTATGGCTACACCTTC. Its translation: CASSDGPRLSYGYTF.

This clonotype was observed a handful of times. The chain couples TRBV7-9 to TRBJ2-7, with 8 nucleotides matching TRBD2. V shed 3 bases, J shed 6 bases, and the junction held 10 bases outside the gene matches. Germline V gives CDR1 SEHNR, CDR2 FQNEAQ (reference sequence). This CDR3 region has 15 residues. As DNA, the CDR3 is TGTGCCAGCAGCTTGGAGGGACTAGTGGGAGTCGAGCAGTACTTC. Residues: CASSLEGLVGVEQYF.

Comment on this clonotype: This may be a read error, as it is one base from a much larger clone. This chain connects TRBV3-1 to TRBJ2-1; 8 nucleotides agree with TRBD2. Germline assignment: CDR1 LGHDT and CDR2 YNNKEL (reference sequence). This CDR3 contains 13 residues. The CDR3 nucleotides are TGTGTCAGCAGCATAGCGGGATCCAATGAGCAGTTCTTC. This sequence encodes CVSSIAGSNEQFF.

There are a few counts of this clonotype. The gene calls are TRBV19 and TRBJ1-2; D gene uncertain. The CDR3 has 14 amino acids. V lost 2 bases and J 4 bases, leaving 11 bases between the germline ends. The germline V gene has CDR1 LNHDA and CDR2 SQIVND (reference sequence). CDR3 DNA: TGTGCCAGTAGTATACGGACCTCTCTCTATGGCTACACCTTC. Protein sequence: CASSIRTSLYGYTF. Full variable domain (missing parts from reference TRBV19 and TRBJ1-2): DGGITQSPKYLFRKEGQNVTLSCEQNLNHDAMYWYRQDPGQGLRLIYYSQIVNDFQKGDIAEGYSVSREKKESFPLTVTSAQKNPTAFYLCASSIRTSLYGYTFGSGTRLTVV.

The chain has TRBV5-6 and TRBJ2-1; 7 bases agree with TRBD2. The V segment lost 4 bases and the J segment 6 bases; nucleotides outside the gene matches: 13. The CDR3 loop spans 16 amino acids. Looked up from germline, CDR1 is SGHDT and CDR2 is YYEEEE. The CDR3 nucleotides read TGTGCCAGCAGCCCAGCCGGGACTAAGGCAGCCAATGAGCAGTTCTTC. Residues: CASSPAGTKAANEQFF.